This TCR beta chain was captured by sequencing in a study of cytomegalovirus exposure and HLA in healthy donors. In the study overall: Around 180 million T cells yielded around 120 million unique TCR beta sequences in earlier analysis.

The study, taken as a whole, reports: The study flagged 150 to 200 TCR beta chains as cytomegalovirus-associated. In a later analysis, at a false discovery rate of 0.05, roughly 17,000 TCR beta sequences were associated with HLA alleles.

Concerning this clone: Its target is unknown.

With 60 Vbeta and 13 Jbeta primers, the PCR was carried out. Generated by immunoSEQ multiplex PCR, the TCRdb table keeps only in-frame clones and is missing some. The sample yields approximately 88,000 clones, 55% to 75% seen once. This TCR was sampled from a man aged 60 to 69 in good health and CMV-seronegative. Sequencing used PBMCs.

The CDR3 DNA reads as TGTGCCAGCAGAAAACAGGGGTATGAGAGCTATGGCTACACCTTC. Translated: CASRKQGYESYGYTF. V and J are TRBV28 and TRBJ1-2; the match to TRBD1 covers 7 bases. From germline, CDR1 is MDHEN and CDR2 SYDVKM. V lost 6 bases, J lost 4 bases, and 11 bases stayed unmatched. This CDR3 contains 15 residues.